Reported below is one TCR beta chain. This record comes from a study of PD-L1 blockade in urothelial cancer. Looked up from germline, CDR1 is MDHEN and CDR2 is SYDVKM. The J segment lost 9 bases and the V segment lost 5 bases, leaving 12 bases of the junction unmatched. The CDR3 length is 15 residues. The protocol was immunoSEQ multiplex PCR, while the TCRdb copy is restricted to in-frame clones and leaves out a portion. The top ten hold about 3.3% of the sample, which has more than 35,000 clones, roughly 86% seen once. This chain links TRBV28 with TRBJ2-1; TRBD2 matches 8 bases. Sample: PBMCs, taken around atezolizumab (anti-PD-L1) treatment. The sequence came from a man between 65 and 85 years old with urothelial cancer. The CDR3 loop is CASSPPGLGLAEQFF. CDR3 sequence (DNA): TGTGCCAGCAGTCCCCCGGGACTAGGACTGGCTGAGCAGTTCTTC.